This entry features one TCR beta chain sequence. The data originate from a study of blood T cell repertoires in COVID-19. Assay used: immunoSEQ multiplex PCR; TCRdb lists only in-frame clones, some missing. The table records fewer than 250,000 clones, 70% to 90% of them present only once. Trimming at V came to 4 bases and at J to 1 base, leaving 9 bases not matched to a gene. The V gene's germline CDR1 is SGDLS and CDR2 YYNGEE. The CDR3 extends over 16 amino acids. This TCR derives from a man younger than 45 with COVID-19, enrolled during active disease. Sequenced material: peripheral blood. The V and J genes are TRBV9 and TRBJ2-3, with 7 bases aligning to TRBD2. CDR3 sequence: CASSPLTGGGTDTQYF. As DNA, the CDR3 is TGTGCCAGCAGCCCGCTAACGGGAGGAGGCACAGATACGCAGTATTTT.